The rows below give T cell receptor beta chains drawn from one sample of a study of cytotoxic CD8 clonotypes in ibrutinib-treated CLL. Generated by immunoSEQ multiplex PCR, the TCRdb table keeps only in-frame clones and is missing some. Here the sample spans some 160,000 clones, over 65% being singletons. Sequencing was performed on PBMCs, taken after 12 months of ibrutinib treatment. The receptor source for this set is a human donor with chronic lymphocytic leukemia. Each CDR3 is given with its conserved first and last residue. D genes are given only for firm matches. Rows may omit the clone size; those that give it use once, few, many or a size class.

CDR3 protein: CASSADSIAKNIQYF; CDR3 DNA: TGTGCCAGCAGCGCTGACAGTATAGCCAAAAACATTCAGTACTTC; J gene: TRBJ2-4; V gene: TRBV9; clone size: .; D gene: .
CDR3 protein: CASSGQGGNTDTQYF; CDR3 DNA: TGTGCCAGCAGCGGACAGGGGGGGAACACAGATACGCAGTATTTT; J gene: TRBJ2-3; V gene: TRBV9; clone size: .; D gene: TRBD1
CDR3 protein: CAWSVHRNTEAFF; CDR3 DNA: TGTGCCTGGAGTGTACACAGGAACACTGAAGCTTTCTTT; J gene: TRBJ1-1; V gene: TRBV30; clone size: .; D gene: .
CDR3 protein: CASSSPDPGAEAFF; CDR3 DNA: TGCGCCAGCAGCTCCCCGGACCCGGGGGCTGAAGCTTTCTTT; J gene: TRBJ1-1; V gene: TRBV5-1; clone size: .; D gene: .
CDR3 protein: CASSLWRAGGRYEQYF; CDR3 DNA: TGTGCCAGCAGTTTGTGGCGGGCAGGGGGTCGATACGAGCAGTACTTC; J gene: TRBJ2-7; V gene: TRBV28; clone size: .; D gene: TRBD1
CDR3 protein: CASSLGTPLNTEAFF; CDR3 DNA: TGTGCCAGCAGCTTGGGGACTCCCCTGAACACTGAAGCTTTCTTT; J gene: TRBJ1-1; V gene: TRBV5-4; clone size: few; D gene: .
CDR3 protein: CASSLYGGRASGELFF; CDR3 DNA: TGCGCCAGCAGCTTGTATGGCGGGAGGGCCTCCGGGGAGCTGTTTTTT; J gene: TRBJ2-2; V gene: TRBV5-1; clone size: .; D gene: TRBD2
CDR3 protein: CASSQVTFIAGEDEQFF; CDR3 DNA: TGTGCCAGCAGCCAAGTGACCTTTATAGCGGGAGAGGATGAGCAGTTCTTC; J gene: TRBJ2-1; V gene: TRBV14; clone size: .; D gene: TRBD2
CDR3 protein: CASSPGIGTGEETQYF; CDR3 DNA: TGTGCCAGCAGCCCAGGGATTGGGACAGGAGAAGAGACCCAGTACTTC; J gene: TRBJ2-5; V gene: TRBV9; clone size: few; D gene: TRBD1
CDR3 protein: CAWSVQGGAYEQYF; CDR3 DNA: TGTGCCTGGAGTGTACAAGGGGGAGCGTACGAGCAGTACTTC; J gene: TRBJ2-7; V gene: TRBV30; clone size: .; D gene: .
CDR3 protein: CASSLAARGTGELFF; CDR3 DNA: TGTGCCAGCAGCTTAGCGGCTAGGGGCACCGGGGAGCTGTTTTTT; J gene: TRBJ2-2; V gene: TRBV7-9; clone size: .; D gene: .
CDR3 protein: CATSIGGALSYEQYF; CDR3 DNA: TGTGCCACCAGCATTGGCGGGGCACTCTCCTACGAGCAGTACTTC; J gene: TRBJ2-7; V gene: TRBV15; clone size: .; D gene: .
CDR3 protein: CASSLLGSPLHF; CDR3 DNA: TGTGCCAGCAGTTTACTGGGTTCACCCCTCCACTTT; J gene: TRBJ1-6; V gene: TRBV28; clone size: .; D gene: .
CDR3 protein: CASSFQGAGSTEAFF; CDR3 DNA: TGCGCCAGCAGCTTTCAGGGGGCAGGAAGCACTGAAGCTTTCTTT; J gene: TRBJ1-1; V gene: TRBV5-1; clone size: .; D gene: TRBD1
CDR3 protein: CASSYGFSYEQYF; CDR3 DNA: TGTGCCAGCAGTTACGGGTTCTCCTACGAGCAGTACTTC; J gene: TRBJ2-7; V gene: TRBV6-6; clone size: .; D gene: .
CDR3 protein: CASSTSGTSGRPGELFF; CDR3 DNA: TGTGCCAGCAGCACAAGCGGGACTAGCGGACGTCCCGGGGAGCTGTTTTTT; J gene: TRBJ2-2; V gene: TRBV27; clone size: .; D gene: TRBD2
CDR3 protein: CASSLRDRAEAFF; CDR3 DNA: TGTGCCAGCAGTTTACGGGACAGGGCTGAAGCTTTCTTT; J gene: TRBJ1-1; V gene: TRBV28; clone size: .; D gene: TRBD1
CDR3 protein: CARDRGGAGELFF; CDR3 DNA: TGTGCCCGTGACAGGGGGGGGGCCGGGGAGCTGTTTTTT; J gene: TRBJ2-2; V gene: TRBV30; clone size: .; D gene: TRBD1
CDR3 protein: CSVEEGRYGYTF; CDR3 DNA: TGCAGCGTTGAAGAGGGACGCTATGGCTACACCTTC; J gene: TRBJ1-2; V gene: TRBV29-1; clone size: .; D gene: .
CDR3 protein: CASSGGRKGLTDTQYF; CDR3 DNA: TGTGCCAGCAGTGGGGGCCGGAAGGGGCTCACAGATACGCAGTATTTT; J gene: TRBJ2-3; V gene: TRBV2; clone size: .; D gene: .
CDR3 protein: CASSEGGRFSPLHF; CDR3 DNA: TGTGCCAGCAGCGAAGGGGGCAGATTTTCACCCCTCCACTTT; J gene: TRBJ1-6; V gene: TRBV11-3; clone size: few; D gene: TRBD1
CDR3 protein: CASSRSGRENNSPLHF; CDR3 DNA: TGTGCCAGCAGCCGCTCAGGCAGGGAAAATAATTCACCCCTCCACTTT; J gene: TRBJ1-6; V gene: TRBV5-4; clone size: .; D gene: .
CDR3 protein: CASRYRTSGPYEQYF; CDR3 DNA: TGTGCCAGCAGATATCGGACTAGCGGTCCCTACGAGCAGTACTTC; J gene: TRBJ2-7; V gene: TRBV28; clone size: .; D gene: TRBD2
CDR3 protein: CASTAVSDTVAGYEQYF; CDR3 DNA: TGTGCCAGCACGGCCGTCTCCGACACGGTTGCGGGCTACGAGCAGTACTTC; J gene: TRBJ2-7; V gene: TRBV5-4; clone size: once; D gene: .
CDR3 protein: CASSYARTSGGLGQYF; CDR3 DNA: TGTGCCAGCAGTTACGCCCGGACTAGCGGGGGCCTTGGGCAGTATTTT; J gene: TRBJ2-3; V gene: TRBV28; clone size: .; D gene: TRBD2
CDR3 protein: CASSFRGSNIEAFF; CDR3 DNA: TGTGCCAGCAGTTTTCGGGGATCGAACATTGAAGCTTTCTTT; J gene: TRBJ1-1; V gene: TRBV27; clone size: once; D gene: .
CDR3 protein: CASSAGGQYNEKLFF; CDR3 DNA: TGTGCCAGCAGCGCCGGGGGACAGTATAATGAAAAACTGTTTTTT; J gene: TRBJ1-4; V gene: TRBV9; clone size: .; D gene: TRBD1
CDR3 protein: CASSPGAGGSNQPQHF; CDR3 DNA: TGCGCCAGCAGCCCCGGGGCAGGGGGAAGCAATCAGCCCCAGCATTTT; J gene: TRBJ1-5; V gene: TRBV5-1; clone size: .; D gene: TRBD1
CDR3 protein: CASSLLHVDTEAFF; CDR3 DNA: TGTGCCAGCTCACTCCTGCACGTTGACACTGAAGCTTTCTTT; J gene: TRBJ1-1; V gene: TRBV18; clone size: .; D gene: .
CDR3 protein: CASTEGAVSDEQFF; CDR3 DNA: TGTGCCAGTACAGAAGGGGCCGTTTCCGATGAGCAGTTCTTC; J gene: TRBJ2-1; V gene: TRBV19; clone size: .; D gene: .
CDR3 protein: CASSFPGQGDYGYTF; CDR3 DNA: TGTGCCAGCAGCTTCCCGGGACAGGGAGACTATGGCTACACCTTC; J gene: TRBJ1-2; V gene: TRBV5-6; clone size: .; D gene: TRBD1
CDR3 protein: CASSAGLSETDTQYF; CDR3 DNA: TGTGCCAGCAGCGCGGGACTTAGCGAGACAGATACGCAGTATTTT; J gene: TRBJ2-3; V gene: TRBV7-9; clone size: .; D gene: .
CDR3 protein: CASSYYGGYAEAFF; CDR3 DNA: TGTGCCAGCAGTTACTACGGGGGGTATGCTGAAGCTTTCTTT; J gene: TRBJ1-1; V gene: TRBV6-5; clone size: .; D gene: .
CDR3 protein: CASGTGGYNEKLFF; CDR3 DNA: TGTGCCAGCGGTACAGGGGGCTACAATGAAAAACTGTTTTTT; J gene: TRBJ1-4; V gene: TRBV28; clone size: .; D gene: TRBD1
CDR3 protein: CASKVGTSGSEQYF; CDR3 DNA: TGTGCCAGCAAGGTTGGGACTAGCGGGAGCGAGCAGTACTTC; J gene: TRBJ2-7; V gene: TRBV2; clone size: .; D gene: TRBD2
CDR3 protein: CASAQGRGYEQYF; CDR3 DNA: TGTGCCAGTGCACAGGGGAGGGGATACGAGCAGTACTTC; J gene: TRBJ2-7; V gene: TRBV19; clone size: .; D gene: .
CDR3 protein: CSGLSNTEAFF; CDR3 DNA: TGCAGTGGGCTGTCTAACACTGAAGCTTTCTTT; J gene: TRBJ1-1; V gene: TRBV20-1; clone size: few; D gene: .
CDR3 protein: CASSLGGGPFNQPQHF; CDR3 DNA: TGTGCCAGCAGCTTAGGAGGGGGGCCTTTCAATCAGCCCCAGCATTTT; J gene: TRBJ1-5; V gene: TRBV7-2; clone size: .; D gene: .
CDR3 protein: CASSQEGGNRGKFGEQYF; CDR3 DNA: TGCGCCAGCAGCCAAGAAGGCGGAAACAGGGGGAAATTTGGTGAGCAGTACTTC; J gene: TRBJ2-7; V gene: TRBV4-3; clone size: .; D gene: TRBD1
CDR3 protein: CASSGRQANYGYTF; CDR3 DNA: TGTGCCAGTAGTGGACGCCAGGCTAACTATGGCTACACCTTC; J gene: TRBJ1-2; V gene: TRBV19; clone size: .; D gene: .
CDR3 protein: CRVKTQYF; CDR3 DNA: TGTAGAGTCAAGACCCAGTACTTC; J gene: TRBJ2-5; V gene: TRBV19; clone size: .; D gene: .
CDR3 protein: CASRTTDNMNTEAFF; CDR3 DNA: TGTGCCAGTAGAACCACGGACAACATGAACACTGAAGCTTTCTTT; J gene: TRBJ1-1; V gene: TRBV19; clone size: once; D gene: .
CDR3 protein: CATSRDLGRIPGQRTNTIYF; CDR3 DNA: TGTGCCACCAGCAGAGATCTCGGGCGGATCCCGGGACAGCGCACAAACACCATATATTTT; J gene: TRBJ1-3; V gene: TRBV15; clone size: .; D gene: TRBD1
CDR3 protein: CASSLRKMADWKQTKAFF; CDR3 DNA: TGTGCCAGCAGTCTACGGAAGATGGCGGATTGGAAACAGACTAAAGCTTTCTTT; J gene: TRBJ1-1; V gene: TRBV28; clone size: .; D gene: .